This T cell receptor (beta chain) derives from a study of T cell responses to AZD1222 COVID-19 vaccine. Study-level findings and limits: No day 14 peak samples; only post-peak repertoires were characterized. Baseline serology detected seropositivity in only six or seven AZD1222 recipients. CD4 TCRs covered the whole spike, strongest at regions 160-218 and 743-854. The sample set comprised mostly white British donors with more females, and clonal diversity was possibly underestimated.

The V gene's germline CDR1 is KGHSH and CDR2 LQKENI. The CDR3 extends over 12 amino acids. Trimming took off 4 bases at V and 5 bases at J, with 8 bases between the two ends. The data were produced by immunoSEQ multiplex PCR, yet TCRdb's version contains in-frame clones alone and is incomplete. The table has about 110,000 clones, approximately 90% seen once. Comments on this clone: The antigen is undetermined.

The receptor's source is an adult who received the AZD1222 COVID-19 vaccine. This specimen was peripheral blood, taken 28 days after the second AZD1222 dose. The rearrangement uses TRBV18 and TRBJ2-5; D is ambiguous. The CDR3 coding sequence is TGTGCCAGCTCACGGAAGGCGGAGACCCAGTACTTC. The encoded protein is CASSRKAETQYF.